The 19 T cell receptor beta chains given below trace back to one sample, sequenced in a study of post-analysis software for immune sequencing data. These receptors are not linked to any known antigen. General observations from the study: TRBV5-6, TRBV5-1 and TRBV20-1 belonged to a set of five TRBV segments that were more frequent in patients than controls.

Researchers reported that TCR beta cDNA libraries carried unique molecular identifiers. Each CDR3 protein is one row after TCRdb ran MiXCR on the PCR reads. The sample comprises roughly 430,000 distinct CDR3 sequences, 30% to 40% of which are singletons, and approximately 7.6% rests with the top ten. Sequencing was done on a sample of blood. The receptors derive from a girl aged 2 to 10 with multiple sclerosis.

CDR3 sequence: CASSLAGGDSSYNEQFF. CDR3 DNA: TGTGCCAGCAGTTTAGCGGGGGGAGATTCGTCCTACAATGAGCAGTTCTTC. V usage is TRBV28 and J usage is TRBJ2-1; 8 bases align to TRBD2. The CDR3 spans 17 residues. Germline lookup yields CDR1 MDHEN and CDR2 SYDVKM. Trimming took 2 bases from V and 1 from J; bases not matched to a gene: 7.

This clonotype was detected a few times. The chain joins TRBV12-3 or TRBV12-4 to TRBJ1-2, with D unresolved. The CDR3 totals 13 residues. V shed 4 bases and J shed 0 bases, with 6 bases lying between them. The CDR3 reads CASSSASNYGYTF. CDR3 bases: TGTGCCAGCAGTTCAGCCTCTAACTATGGCTACACCTTC.

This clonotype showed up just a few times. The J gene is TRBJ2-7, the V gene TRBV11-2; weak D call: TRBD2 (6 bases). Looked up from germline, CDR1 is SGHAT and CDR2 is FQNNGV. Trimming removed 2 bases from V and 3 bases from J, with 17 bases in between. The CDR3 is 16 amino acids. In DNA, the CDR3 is TGTGCCAGCAGCTTACTCCGGGACTTACATAACTACGAGCAGTACTTC. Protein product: CASSLLRDLHNYEQYF.

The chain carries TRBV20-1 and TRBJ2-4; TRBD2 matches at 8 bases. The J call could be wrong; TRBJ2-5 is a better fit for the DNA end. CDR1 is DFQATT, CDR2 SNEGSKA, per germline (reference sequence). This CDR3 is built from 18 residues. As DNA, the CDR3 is TGCAGTGCTAGAGACAATCCTAGGGCCCGGGAGGGCCGAGAGACCCAGTACTTC. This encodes CSARDNPRAREGRETQYF.

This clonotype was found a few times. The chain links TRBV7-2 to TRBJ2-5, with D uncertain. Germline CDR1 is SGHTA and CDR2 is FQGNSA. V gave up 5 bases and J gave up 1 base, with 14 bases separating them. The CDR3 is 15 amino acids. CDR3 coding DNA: TGTGCCAGCAGCAACACGCAGGAACTCCAAGAGACCCAGTACTTC. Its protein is CASSNTQELQETQYF.

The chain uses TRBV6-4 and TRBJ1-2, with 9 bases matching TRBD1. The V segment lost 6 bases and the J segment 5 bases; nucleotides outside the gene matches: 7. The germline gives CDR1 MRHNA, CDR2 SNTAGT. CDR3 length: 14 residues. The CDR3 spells CASRNTGGAYGYTF. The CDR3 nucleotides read TGTGCCAGCAGGAACACAGGGGGCGCGTATGGCTACACCTTC.

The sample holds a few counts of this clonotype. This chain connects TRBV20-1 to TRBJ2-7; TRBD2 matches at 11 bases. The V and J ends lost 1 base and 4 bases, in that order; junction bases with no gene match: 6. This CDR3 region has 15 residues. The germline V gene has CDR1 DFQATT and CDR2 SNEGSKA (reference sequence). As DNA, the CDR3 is TGCAGTGCTAGAGGGACTAGCGGGCATGGATACGAGCAGTACTTC. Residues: CSARGTSGHGYEQYF.

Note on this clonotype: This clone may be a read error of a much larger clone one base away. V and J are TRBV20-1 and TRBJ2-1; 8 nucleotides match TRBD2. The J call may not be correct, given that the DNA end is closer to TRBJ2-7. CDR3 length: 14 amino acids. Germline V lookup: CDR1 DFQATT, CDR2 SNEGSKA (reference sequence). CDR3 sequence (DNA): TGCAGTGCTAAAGCGGGGGCCATCTACAATGAGCAGTACTTC. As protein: CSAKAGAIYNEQYF.

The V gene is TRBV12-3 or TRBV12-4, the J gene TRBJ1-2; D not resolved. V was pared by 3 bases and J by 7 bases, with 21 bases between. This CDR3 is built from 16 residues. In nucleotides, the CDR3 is TGTGCCAGCAGTTTCCGCGACGAAATACCGAACAGTGGCTACACCTTC. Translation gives CASSFRDEIPNSGYTF.

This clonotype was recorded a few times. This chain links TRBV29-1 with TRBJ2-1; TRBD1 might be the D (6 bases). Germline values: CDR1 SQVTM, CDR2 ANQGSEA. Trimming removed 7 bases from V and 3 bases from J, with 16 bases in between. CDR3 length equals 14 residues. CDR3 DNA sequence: TGCAGCGATATCGGGACAAGTAACTACAATGAGCAGTTCTTC. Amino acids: CSDIGTSNYNEQFF.

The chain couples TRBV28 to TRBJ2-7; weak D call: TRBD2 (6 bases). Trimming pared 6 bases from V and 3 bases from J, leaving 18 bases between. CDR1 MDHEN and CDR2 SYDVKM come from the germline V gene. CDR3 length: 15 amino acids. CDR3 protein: CASRLSGLRDYEQYF. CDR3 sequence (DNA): TGTGCCAGCAGACTCTCGGGGTTGCGGGACTACGAGCAGTACTTC.

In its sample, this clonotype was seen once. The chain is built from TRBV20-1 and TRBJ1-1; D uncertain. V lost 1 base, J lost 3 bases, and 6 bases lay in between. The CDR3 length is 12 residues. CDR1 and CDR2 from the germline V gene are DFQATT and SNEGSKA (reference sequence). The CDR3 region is CSARGRDTEAFF. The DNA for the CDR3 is TGCAGTGCTAGAGGAAGGGACACTGAAGCTTTCTTT.

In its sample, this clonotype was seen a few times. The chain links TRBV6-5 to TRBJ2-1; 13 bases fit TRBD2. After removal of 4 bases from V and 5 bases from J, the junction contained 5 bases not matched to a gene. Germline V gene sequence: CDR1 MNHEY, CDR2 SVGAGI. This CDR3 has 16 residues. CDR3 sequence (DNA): TGTGCCAGCAGTTTGACTAGCGGGGGGTACGACAATGAGCAGTTCTTC. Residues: CASSLTSGGYDNEQFF.

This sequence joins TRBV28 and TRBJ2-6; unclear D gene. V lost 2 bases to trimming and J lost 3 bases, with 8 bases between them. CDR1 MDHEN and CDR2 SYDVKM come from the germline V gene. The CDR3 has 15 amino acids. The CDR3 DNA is TGTGCCAGCAGTTTAAGACGGCTTGGGGCCAACGTCCTGACTTTC. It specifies CASSLRRLGANVLTF.

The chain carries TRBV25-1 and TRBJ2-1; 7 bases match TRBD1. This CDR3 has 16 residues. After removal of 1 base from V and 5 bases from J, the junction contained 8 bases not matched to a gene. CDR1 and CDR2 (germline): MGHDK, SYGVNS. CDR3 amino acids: CASSEWGTVLHNEQFF. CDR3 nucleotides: TGTGCCAGCAGTGAATGGGGGACAGTCCTTCACAATGAGCAGTTCTTC. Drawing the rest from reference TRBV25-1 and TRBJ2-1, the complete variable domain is EADIYQTPRYLVIGTGKKITLECSQTMGHDKMYWYQQDPGMELHLIHYSYGVNSTEKGDLSSESTVSRIRTEHFPLTLESARPSHTSQYLCASSEWGTVLHNEQFFGPGTRLTVL.

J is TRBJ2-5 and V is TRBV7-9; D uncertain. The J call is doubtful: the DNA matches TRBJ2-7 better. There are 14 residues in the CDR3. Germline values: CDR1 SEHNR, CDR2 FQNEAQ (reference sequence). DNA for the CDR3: TGTGCCAACGGAAATCTTAGCAACTCCTACGAGCAGTACTTC. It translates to CANGNLSNSYEQYF.

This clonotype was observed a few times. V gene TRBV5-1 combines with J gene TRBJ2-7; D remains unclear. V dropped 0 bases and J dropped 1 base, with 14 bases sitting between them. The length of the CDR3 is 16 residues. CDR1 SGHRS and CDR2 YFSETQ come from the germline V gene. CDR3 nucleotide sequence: TGCGCCAGCAGCTTGGACTCGGGCCTCCCTTCCTACGAGCAGTACTTC. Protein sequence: CASSLDSGLPSYEQYF.

Here the CDR3 DNA reads TGTGCCAGCAGTGGTAGGGACAGAGAATTGAACACTGAAGCTTTCTTT. Translating gives CASSGRDRELNTEAFF. This chain uses TRBV2 with TRBJ1-1, with 7 bases aligning to TRBD1. Germline V lookup: CDR1 SNHLY, CDR2 FYNNEI. With 4 bases clipped from V and 0 bases from J, the junction kept 8 bases outside the gene matches. The CDR3 totals 16 residues.

The CDR3 loop reads CASRTPGQAIYEQYF. In DNA form, the CDR3 reads TGTGCCAGCAGGACCCCGGGACAGGCTATCTACGAGCAGTACTTC. The V gene is TRBV21-1, the J gene TRBJ2-7; the table gives TRBD1 as D, unverified against the DNA. TRBV21-1 is recorded as a pseudogene. This CDR3 comprises 15 residues.